This T cell receptor beta chain was documented in a study of shared clonotypes between healthy human individuals. The CDR3 has 15 amino acids. V was clipped by 4 bases and J by 6 bases; unmatched bases: 10. The germline CDR1 and CDR2 sequences are LNHDA and SQIVND (reference sequence). Profiling relied on immunoSEQ multiplex PCR, and the TCRdb table lists in-frame clones only, not all of them. The sample yields some 500,000 clones, approximately 95% seen once. This TCR derives from a woman in her 30s in good health. This sequence joins TRBV19 and TRBJ2-7; 9 bases are a match to TRBD1. Sequencing was performed on naive CD4+ T cells sorted from blood. This sample's subset: CD45RA+ positively selected. The CDR3 here is CASSKWGQGSGEQYF. In DNA, the CDR3 is TGTGCCAGTAGTAAGTGGGGACAGGGTTCGGGCGAGCAGTACTTC.